This T cell receptor (beta chain) was recovered during a study of glioma-infiltrating T cells after dendritic cell vaccination. The data were produced by immunoSEQ multiplex PCR, yet TCRdb's version contains in-frame clones alone and is incomplete. Of 90,000 to 110,000 clones listed, about 90% were seen once; the top ten hold 2.7%. Time point indicated: after dendritic cell vaccination, including at tumor progression/relapse. Trimming removed 7 bases at V and 8 bases at J, with 13 bases between. From germline, CDR1 is MNHNS and CDR2 SASEGT. The CDR3 totals 12 residues. Specimen: blood, collected after dendritic cell vaccination. This receptor was taken from a human donor with glioblastoma. This chain uses TRBV6-1 with TRBJ2-3; D perhaps matches TRBD1 (5 bases). CDR3 loop: CASNGAAPTQYF. CDR3 sequence (DNA): TGTGCCAGCAATGGGGCAGCGCCTACGCAGTATTTT.